These T cell receptor beta chains were read from a single sample in a study of human T cells and chemical hapten exposure. TCRdb redid the calling of the RACE reads with MiXCR, one entry per CDR3 protein. The sample lists about 98,000 distinct CDR3 sequences, roughly 10% occurring once. This material consisted of whole blood, taken in connection with sensitization to the hapten diphenylcyclopropenone (DPC). These receptors originate from a woman in her fifties or sixties with alopecia areata. Some clones in this sample may be carry-over from other donors' samples. CDR3s include the opening cysteine and the closing phenylalanine or tryptophan. Fields, in order: J gene, clone size, V gene, D gene, CDR3 DNA, CDR3 protein. D genes are given only for firm matches. Clone size is stated in some rows and not others, as once, few, many or a class when expanded.

>TRBJ1-1|-|TRBV24-1|-
TGTGCCACCAGGGGCCCCAACACTGAAGCTTTCTTT
CATRGPNTEAFF
>TRBJ2-1|few|TRBV23-1|-
TGCGCCAGCAGTCAAGGTGGGCTCTTCTACAATGAGCAGTTCTTC
CASSQGGLFYNEQFF
>TRBJ2-3|few|TRBV5-1|-
TGCGCCAGCAGCTTAGGGACACCGAACACAGATACGCAGTATTTT
CASSLGTPNTDTQYF
>TRBJ2-1|many|TRBV12-3/TRBV12-4|-
TGTGCCAGCAGTCCTCGGGGGACCGATTACTACAATGAGCAGTTCTTC
CASSPRGTDYYNEQFF
>TRBJ2-7|many|TRBV20-1|-
TGCAGTGCTAGAGACCTCAAGGGGGTATCCTACGAGCAGTACTTC
CSARDLKGVSYEQYF
>TRBJ2-3|many|TRBV9|TRBD1
TGTGCCAGCAGCGGACAGGGGGGTACAGATACGCAGTATTTT
CASSGQGGTDTQYF
>TRBJ1-5|many|TRBV7-8|-
TGTGCCAGCAGCTTGGAACATTCGGAGCATCAGCCCCAGCATTTT
CASSLEHSEHQPQHF
>TRBJ2-3|few|TRBV7-2|-
TGTGCCAGCAGCTTATTTGGGGATACGCAGTATTTT
CASSLFGDTQYF
>TRBJ2-1|-|TRBV7-3|TRBD1
TGTGCCAGCAGGTTACCGGGGACAGGGGACTACAATGAGCAGTTCTTC
CASRLPGTGDYNEQFF
>TRBJ1-6|few|TRBV20-1|-
TGCAGTGCTAGAGATCCCGGGCGGGCACCCCTCCACTTT
CSARDPGRAPLHF
>TRBJ1-2|-|TRBV18|-
TGTGCCAGCTCACCGAGCCGGGACACCTTTGGCTACACCTTC
CASSPSRDTFGYTF
>TRBJ2-7|-|TRBV11-3|-
TGTGCCAGCAGCCCAGGTGGGTTCGGCGGAACCTACGAGCAGTACTTC
CASSPGGFGGTYEQYF
>TRBJ2-3|many|TRBV30|TRBD1
TGTGCCTGGGGGACAGTCTCAGATACGCAGTATTTT
CAWGTVSDTQYF
>TRBJ1-5|many|TRBV18|-
TGTGCCAGCTCCCTCCGGGGGGGGAATCAGCCCCAGCATTTT
CASSLRGGNQPQHF
>TRBJ1-6|-|TRBV3-1|-
TGTGCCAGCAGCAAGGACCCCCCGACCTATAATTCACCCCTCCACTTT
CASSKDPPTYNSPLHF
>TRBJ2-5|many|TRBV20-1|TRBD1
TGCAGTGCTAGAGTTTTCGGACAGGGGAGAGAGACCCAGTACTTC
CSARVFGQGRETQYF
>TRBJ2-1|few|TRBV20-1|-
TGCAGTGCTAGAGGTGCCGCTGAGCAGTTCTTC
CSARGAAEQFF
>TRBJ1-1|many|TRBV30|-
TGTGCCTGGACCGATATGAACACTGAAGCTTTCTTT
CAWTDMNTEAFF
>TRBJ1-5|many|TRBV10-3|TRBD1
TGTGCCATCGCAGATAGACAGGGGATGAATCAGCCCCAGCATTTT
CAIADRQGMNQPQHF
>TRBJ2-7|-|TRBV20-1|TRBD2
TGCAGTGCTAGGGGCGGCAGCCGGGGGGGCTTGTACGAGCAGTACTTC
CSARGGSRGGLYEQYF
>TRBJ2-3|many|TRBV9|TRBD2
TGTGCCAGCAACCCCATTGTGGGGGGGGGAGATACGCAGTATTTT
CASNPIVGGGDTQYF
>TRBJ1-4|many|TRBV12-3/TRBV12-4|TRBD1
TGTGCCAGCAGACAGGGGCAAGCTAATGAAAAACTGTTTTTT
CASRQGQANEKLFF
>TRBJ2-3|-|TRBV5-8|-
TGTGCCAGCAGCTTGGTAGCCCCGCCCCCCACAGATACGCAGTATTTT
CASSLVAPPPTDTQYF
>TRBJ2-3|-|TRBV7-3|-
TGTGCCAGCAGCGACCAACCGGGACTCGGCACAGATACGCAGTATTTT
CASSDQPGLGTDTQYF
>TRBJ1-1|many|TRBV5-1|TRBD1
TGCGCCAGCAGCTTTCAAGGACAGGAGAACACTGAAGCTTTCTTT
CASSFQGQENTEAFF
>TRBJ2-7|-|TRBV29-1|TRBD2
TGCAGCGCTGAGCGGGGTTACGAGCAGTACTTC
CSAERGYEQYF
>TRBJ2-3|many|TRBV7-8|-
TGTGCCAGCAGCTTAGAGTCGGGTAGCACAGATACGCAGTATTTT
CASSLESGSTDTQYF
>TRBJ2-4|many|TRBV20-1|-
TGCAGTGCTAAGGAGTCGGGAAACATTCAGTACTTC
CSAKESGNIQYF
>TRBJ2-3|many|TRBV11-2|-
TGTGCCAGCAGATCGCACAGGGTTCCATCCACAGATACGCAGTATTTT
CASRSHRVPSTDTQYF
>TRBJ1-2|few|TRBV7-2|TRBD1
TGTGCCAGCAGCTCATACAGGGGAAACTATGGCTACACCTTC
CASSSYRGNYGYTF
>TRBJ2-5|-|TRBV25-1|-
TGTGCCAGCAGTCGACAGAGGGAGACCCAGTACTTC
CASSRQRETQYF
>TRBJ2-2|few|TRBV7-6|-
TGTGCCAGCAGCCGAAGGACAGCGAACACCGGGGAGCTGTTTTTT
CASSRRTANTGELFF
>TRBJ1-1|many|TRBV3-1|-
TGTGCCAGCAGCCAAGTCTCCTCGGTGAACACTGAAGCTTTCTTT
CASSQVSSVNTEAFF
>TRBJ1-1|-|TRBV5-1|-
TGCGCCAGCAGCTTGGCCACAGGCCCGGATCCCGAAGCTTTCTTT
CASSLATGPDPEAFF
>TRBJ1-4|few|TRBV6-1|TRBD1
TGTGCCAGCAGCCCGTCGGGACAGGGTCAGGAAAAACTGTTTTTT
CASSPSGQGQEKLFF
>TRBJ2-1|-|TRBV21-1|-
TGTGCCAGCAGCAAAGTTCTTCCCGGGGGGGCCCGCTACAATGAGCAGTTCTTC
CASSKVLPGGARYNEQFF
>TRBJ2-5|-|TRBV7-9|-
TGTGCCAGCACCCCTCTAGGGCTGAAAGAGAACCAGTACTTC
CASTPLGLKENQYF
>TRBJ2-5|many|TRBV7-9|TRBD1
TGTGCCAGCAGCACGAGACAGGGCGTGGAGACCCAGTACTTC
CASSTRQGVETQYF
>TRBJ2-1|few|TRBV5-4|-
TGTGCCAGCAGCTCGGCGGGGCGGGACTACAATGAGCAGTTCTTC
CASSSAGRDYNEQFF
>TRBJ1-4|few|TRBV6-6|-
TGTGCCAGCAGTTATGCAGGGTATAATGAAAAACTGTTTTTT
CASSYAGYNEKLFF
>TRBJ2-7|-|TRBV2|TRBD1
TGTGCCAGCAGTCGGGACAGCCCATACGAGCAGTACTTC
CASSRDSPYEQYF
>TRBJ2-5|-|TRBV2|TRBD2
TGTGCCAGCAGTGTCCAGCGGGGGCACCAAGAGACCCAGTACTTC
CASSVQRGHQETQYF
>TRBJ2-2|few|TRBV7-9|-
TGTGCCAGCAGCTTAACTACGCTGGGAGTCAGACGGAACACCGGGGAGCTGTTTTTT
CASSLTTLGVRRNTGELFF
>TRBJ1-5|many|TRBV12-3/TRBV12-4|-
TGTGCCAGCAGGGAAGGGACCTCGGGTCAGCCCCAGCATTTT
CASREGTSGQPQHF
>TRBJ2-7|many|TRBV11-2|-
TGTGCCAGCAGCTTAGATGCTAGGGGTTACGAGCAGTACTTC
CASSLDARGYEQYF
>TRBJ1-2|few|TRBV12-3/TRBV12-4|TRBD1
TGTGCCAGCAGTTCGGACAGGGCTCGGGGCTACACCTTC
CASSSDRARGYTF
>TRBJ2-3|-|TRBV20-1|-
TGCAGTGCTACCCGGACCCAGGGACGGGGAGATACGCAGTATTTT
CSATRTQGRGDTQYF
>TRBJ1-6|few|TRBV4-2|-
TGTGCCAGCAGCCTTGGGGTCGTGAGGGATCTTCGGTCACCCCTCCACTTT
CASSLGVVRDLRSPLHF
>TRBJ1-4|many|TRBV12-3/TRBV12-4|-
TGTGCCAGCAGTAATTTACAGGGCCCCGATGAAAAACTGTTTTTT
CASSNLQGPDEKLFF
>TRBJ2-4|-|TRBV5-6|-
TGTGCCAGCAGCTTGCTAGTAGCCAAAAACATTCAGTACTTC
CASSLLVAKNIQYF
>TRBJ1-2|many|TRBV15|TRBD1
TGTGCCACCAGCAGGGATCCGGCAGGGGGCTTTGGCTACACCTTC
CATSRDPAGGFGYTF
>TRBJ1-1|many|TRBV7-9|-
TGTGCCAGCAGCTTTGTCCTCGCGGCCACTGAAGCTTTCTTT
CASSFVLAATEAFF
>TRBJ1-4|-|TRBV6-1|-
TGTGCCAGCAGTGACAGGGTAACTGAAAAACTGTTTTTT
CASSDRVTEKLFF
>TRBJ2-7|many|TRBV7-9|-
TGTGCCAGCAGCTTAGACGTGGGCCACATCCCCGAGCAGTACTTC
CASSLDVGHIPEQYF
>TRBJ2-5|once|TRBV5-1|-
TGCGCCAGCCGCTGGGCAGGAGGAGAGACCCAGTACTTC
CASRWAGGETQYF
>TRBJ1-1|-|TRBV20-1|TRBD1
TGCAGTGCCAGGGGGGGCACTGAAGCTTTCTTT
CSARGGTEAFF
>TRBJ2-3|many|TRBV30|-
TGTGCCTGGACCCCAGACAACACAGATACGCAGTATTTT
CAWTPDNTDTQYF
>TRBJ2-1|-|TRBV5-6|-
TGTGCCAGCAGCTTTACTCAGCGGTGGGGAGTGTCCAATGAGCAGTTCTTC
CASSFTQRWGVSNEQFF
>TRBJ1-2|-|TRBV6-5|TRBD1
TGTGCCAGCAGTTACGTACGGACAGGGTATTTGGACTATGGCTACACCTTC
CASSYVRTGYLDYGYTF